The 4 T cell receptor beta chains given below trace back to one sample, sequenced in a study of blood T cells in healthy people across ages (dated by TCRdb to between 2014 and 2016). Library prep was done by 5' RACE. A second PCR of about 6 to 12 cycles was performed with a sample-barcoded 5' primer and a J-beta primer mix. TCRdb cleaned the public reads at Q25 with fastp, built clones with MiXCR and kept in-frame beta chains. Rows are combined by CDR3 protein, so each entry shows the most common genes and DNA. The sample table holds around 1,900,000 distinct CDR3 sequences, of which roughly two fifths were seen once. The ten most abundant clones make up roughly 24% of the sample. Sequenced sample: blood. These receptors were taken from a human donor in good health.

This chain links TRBV9 with TRBJ2-1, with D uncertain. The CDR3 is 12 amino acids. Per germline, CDR1 SGDLS and CDR2 YYNGEE. Trimming pared 4 bases from V and 9 bases from J, leaving 11 bases between. This CDR3 reads CASSQDAVEQFF. CDR3 sequence (DNA): TGTGCCAGCAGCCAAGACGCAGTTGAGCAGTTCTTC.

The rearrangement joins TRBV7-2 to TRBJ2-3, with TRBD2 matching 9 bases. The germline V gene encodes CDR1 SGHTA and CDR2 FQGNSA. Trimming took 5 bases from V and 5 from J; bases not matched to a gene: 8. The CDR3 sequence is 15 residues long. Written as DNA, the CDR3 is TGTGCCAGCAGCCGAGCGGGGGGCGTGGAAGATACGCAGTATTTT. Amino acid sequence: CASSRAGGVEDTQYF.

This clonotype was found once. The J gene is TRBJ2-7, the V gene TRBV5-6, with D tentatively TRBD2 (6 bases). Trimming took off 0 bases at V and 7 bases at J, with 17 bases between the two ends. Looked up from germline, CDR1 is SGHDT and CDR2 is YYEEEE. This CDR3 contains 15 residues. In DNA form, the CDR3 reads TGTGCCAGCAGCTTGGGACTAGATGCCTACAATGAGCAGTACTTC. Translated, it gives CASSLGLDAYNEQYF.

This chain connects TRBV6-1 to TRBJ2-7; unclear D gene. Between the trimmed V and J ends, which lost 1 base and 3 bases, there was a span of 10 bases. CDR3 length: 14 residues. Germline assignment: CDR1 MNHNS and CDR2 SASEGT. In nucleotides, the CDR3 is TGTGCCAGCAGTGAAGGCCAGGCCAACTACGAGCAGTACTTC. Amino acids: CASSEGQANYEQYF.